The rows below give T cell receptor beta chains drawn from one sample of a study of blood T cell repertoires in COVID-19. Libraries were prepared by immunoSEQ multiplex PCR; TCRdb keeps only in-frame clonotypes and omits some of them. In the table there are around 260,000 clones, roughly 89% of which are singletons. The sample taken for sequencing was peripheral blood. These receptors were collected from a man between 25 and 39 years old with acute or convalescent COVID-19. The CDR3 runs from the conserved cysteine through the conserved F or W. The D gene is left open where the match is weak. The size field is filled for only some rows; it gives once, few, many or a size class.

v_call	clone_size	j_call	d_call	cdr3_nt	cdr3_aa
TRBV28	NA	TRBJ2-6	NA	TGTGCCAGCAGTTTTCTCCTCAGCTCTGGGGCCAACGTCCTGACTTTC	CASSFLLSSGANVLTF
TRBV6-5	NA	TRBJ2-5	NA	TGTGCCAGCAGTTACTCGAGGACAGTCCTAGAGACCCAGTACTTC	CASSYSRTVLETQYF
TRBV5-1	NA	TRBJ1-4	NA	TGCGCCAGCAGCTTGGAAAGGGGAGAAAAACTGTTTTTT	CASSLERGEKLFF
TRBV5-4	once	TRBJ1-1	TRBD1	TGTGCCAGCAGCGGAAAAGGGGGCGCGGACACTGAAGCTTTCTTT	CASSGKGGADTEAFF
TRBV11-2	NA	TRBJ2-1	TRBD2	TGTGCCAGCAGCCTAGGGGGGACTAGGGCAAGTGAGCAGTTCTTC	CASSLGGTRASEQFF
TRBV5-1	NA	TRBJ1-6	NA	TGCGCCAGCAGCTTGGTTCCAGGTATGAATTCACCCCTCCACTTT	CASSLVPGMNSPLHF
TRBV9	NA	TRBJ2-1	TRBD2	TGTGCCAGCAGCGCTGGTGGGGTAGCGGGAGTCCGGGAGCAGTTCTTC	CASSAGGVAGVREQFF
TRBV5-1	NA	TRBJ2-1	TRBD2	TGCGCCAGCAGCTTGGACCCTAGCGGGGCCTACAATGAGCAGTTCTTC	CASSLDPSGAYNEQFF
TRBV28	NA	TRBJ1-3	NA	TGTGCCAGCAGTTCTTGGGGGGTGGGAGGCGGAAACACCATATATTTT	CASSSWGVGGGNTIYF
TRBV19	NA	TRBJ1-1	NA	TGTGCCAGTAGTATCGGTAACACTGAAGCTTTCTTT	CASSIGNTEAFF
TRBV27	NA	TRBJ1-2	NA	TGTGCCAGCAGTTTCGCCCGGGATATCGTTTATGGCTACACCTTC	CASSFARDIVYGYTF
TRBV30	once	TRBJ1-2	NA	TGTGCCTGGAGTCGAAGGGGCGGGGGGACTAACTATGGCTACACCTTC	CAWSRRGGGTNYGYTF
TRBV9	NA	TRBJ2-3	NA	TGTGCCAGCAGCGGGCCCGACTCAGGGCGCACAGATACGCAGTATTTT	CASSGPDSGRTDTQYF
TRBV18	NA	TRBJ1-6	NA	TGTGCCAGCTCACCGAGGACTGGGTCACCCCTCCACTTT	CASSPRTGSPLHF
TRBV2	NA	TRBJ1-1	NA	TGTGCCAGCAGGACGGACGGGGGGGACACTGAAGCTTTCTTT	CASRTDGGDTEAFF
TRBV11-3	NA	TRBJ1-1	NA	TGTGCCAGCAGCGTGACAGTGAACACTGAAGCTTTCTTT	CASSVTVNTEAFF
TRBV7-3	NA	TRBJ2-3	NA	TGTGCCAGCAGTTCAAGCCTCTCAGATACGCAGTATTTT	CASSSSLSDTQYF